The 2 T cell receptor beta chains given below trace back to one sample, sequenced in a study of OX40 agonist ivuxolimab in advanced cancers. Assay used: immunoSEQ multiplex PCR; TCRdb lists only in-frame clones, some missing. Counted here are fewer than 35,000 clones, about 74% occurring once; the ten biggest clones make up approximately 13%. The input for sequencing was CD4+ or CD8+ T cells sorted from blood, taken in a trial of the OX40 agonist ivuxolimab. Receptors were obtained from an adult with an advanced solid tumor such as melanoma, head and neck, liver or kidney cancer.

In this sample, this clone turned up a few times. The chain is built from TRBV27 and TRBJ1-6; no definite D call. Trimming shortened V by 2 bases and J by 10 bases, and 6 bases separated the two germline ends. The CDR3 has 12 residues. Germline lookup yields CDR1 MNHEY and CDR2 SMNVEV (reference sequence). The DNA of the CDR3 is TGTGCCAGCAGTTTAAGTACGTCACCCCTCCACTTT. This encodes CASSLSTSPLHF.

The CDR3 reads CASSPIRTDNSPLHF. The DNA for the CDR3 is TGTGCCAGCTCACCAATCAGGACAGATAATTCACCCCTCCACTTT. The gene calls are TRBV18 and TRBJ1-6, with D perhaps TRBD1 (6 bases). Trimming shortened V by 2 bases and J by 5 bases, and 10 bases separated the two germline ends. This CDR3 contains 15 residues. Germline-derived CDR1 and CDR2 are KGHSH and LQKENI.